This T cell receptor (beta chain) was sequenced during a study of blood T cells in healthy people across ages. Turning to the study itself: About one barcoded TCR beta cDNA was captured per two T cells.

This clonotype has only a few counts. A sample-barcoded 5' primer and a J-beta primer mix were used in a second PCR of roughly 7 to 11 cycles. A minimum of 2.5 million CDR3-containing paired-end reads was obtained for each sample. TCRdb itself ran the 5' RACE reads through MiXCR, one entry per CDR3 protein. The sample yields about 650,000 distinct CDR3 sequences, about 34% seen once. V lost 3 bases and J 4 bases, leaving 15 bases between the germline ends. This CDR3 is built from 15 residues. Germline CDR1 and CDR2: MGHRA and YSYEKL. The sequencing sample was made of blood. This TCR came from a woman of 80 years or more in good health. The genes are TRBV4-1 and TRBJ1-2; D call uncertain. DNA for the CDR3: TGCGCCAGCAGCCAGGAAGAAACGCGTGGCTATGGCTACACCTTC. Residues: CASSQEETRGYGYTF.